This T cell receptor (beta chain) is drawn from a study of cytomegalovirus exposure and HLA in healthy donors. Notes on this clone: Its matching antigen is unknown.

Study-wide results and limits: With further analysis later on, most CMV-associated TCR beta chains appeared HLA-restricted. Relative to equally common others, HLA-associated TCR beta chains showed greater clonal expansion in a later analysis. For presence/absence analyses, sequencing depth was assumed to be roughly uniform across donors. Among donors in an Asian-associated ancestry cluster, a later analysis reportedly found fewer N-insertions than the roughly 700-donor mean.

With 60 Vbeta and 13 Jbeta primers, the PCR was carried out. Data came from immunoSEQ multiplex PCR; TCRdb stores just in-frame clones and leaves some out. The sample shows under 200,000 clones, over 80% of them seen only once. Trimming cost V 5 bases and J 7 bases; bases outside gene matches: 10. The CDR3 is 16 amino acids. Germline-derived CDR1 and CDR2 are MNHEY and SMNVEV (reference sequence). V and J are TRBV27 and TRBJ2-1; TRBD2 agrees at 11 bases. Source material: PBMCs. The TCR comes from a girl under 18 in good health and CMV-seropositive. In DNA, the CDR3 is TGTGCCAGCAGTGGACTACTAGCGGGAGAGTCGAATGAGCAGTTCTTC. As protein: CASSGLLAGESNEQFF.